The sequence of this TCR beta chain was determined in a study of T cell responses to AZD1222 COVID-19 vaccine. V was cut by 2 bases and J by 4 bases, with 0 bases left in between. The CDR3 is 11 amino acids. The germline CDR1 and CDR2 sequences are KGHSH and LQKENI. Broader study findings: Among AZD1222 vaccinees, only six or seven were seropositive at baseline.

With regard to this clone: Its target is not known.

Clones were sequenced by immunoSEQ multiplex PCR, and TCRdb holds only the in-frame ones, with some missing. This table holds around 130,000 clones, roughly 89% found once. Material: peripheral blood, obtained 28 days after the second dose of the MenACWY control vaccine. This rearrangement joins TRBV18 to TRBJ1-5; D is ambiguous. The receptor's source is an adult who received the MenACWY meningococcal vaccine as a control. The CDR3 nucleotides read TGTGCCAGCTCACCAAATCAGCCCCAGCATTTT. The encoded protein is CASSPNQPQHF.